The 14 T cell receptor beta chains reported below all come from one sample, sequenced in a study of blood T cell repertoires in COVID-19. The data were produced by immunoSEQ multiplex PCR, yet TCRdb's version contains in-frame clones alone and is incomplete. The sample contains about 390,000 clones, around 87% of which appear only once. The sequencing input was peripheral blood. The receptors derive from a woman aged 60-75 years with COVID-19, enrolled during active disease.

V usage is TRBV6-5 and J usage is TRBJ2-1, with 7 bases that match TRBD2. V was clipped by 4 bases and J by 0 bases; unmatched bases: 3. The CDR3 totals 15 residues. Germline lookup yields CDR1 MNHEY and CDR2 SVGAGI. CDR3 DNA sequence: TGTGCCAGCAGTTCCGTAGCGGGCTCCTACAATGAGCAGTTCTTC. Translation: CASSSVAGSYNEQFF.

The chain employs TRBV28 and TRBJ1-2, with TRBD1 as a possible D gene (6 bases). CDR3 length equals 15 residues. Germline values: CDR1 MDHEN, CDR2 SYDVKM. Between the trimmed V and J ends, which lost 2 bases and 2 bases, there was a span of 12 bases. CDR3 sequence (DNA): TGTGCCAGCAGTTTACAGGCCCAGGGGAACTATGGCTACACCTTC. Encoded protein: CASSLQAQGNYGYTF.

This chain uses TRBV6-5 with TRBJ2-4; 14 bases agree with TRBD2. The CDR3 covers 16 residues. Germline V gene lookup returns CDR1 MNHEY and CDR2 SVGAGI. J gave up 6 bases and V 4 bases, and 5 bases lay outside the gene matches. CDR3 residues: CASSSRLAGGRNIQYF. The CDR3, as DNA: TGTGCCAGCAGTTCCCGACTAGCGGGGGGGAGAAACATTCAGTACTTC.

V usage is TRBV7-3 and J usage is TRBJ2-2, with D possibly TRBD2 on 5 matching bases. The CDR3 loop spans 14 amino acids. CDR1 is SGHTA, CDR2 FQGTGA, per germline. Trimming took 5 bases from V and 2 from J, leaving 9 bases between them. In nucleotides, the CDR3 is TGTGCCAGCAGCCTGCTAGCTAACACCGGGGAGCTGTTTTTT. This codes for CASSLLANTGELFF.

The gene calls are TRBV2 and TRBJ1-6; 9 bases fit TRBD1. Germline V CDR1 and CDR2: SNHLY, FYNNEI. This CDR3 has 14 amino acids. The V segment lost 7 bases and the J segment 7 bases; nucleotides outside the gene matches: 5. The CDR3 DNA follows: TGTGCCAGCAATCCACAGGGGGCAAATTCACCCCTCCACTTT. Amino acid sequence: CASNPQGANSPLHF.

The chain links TRBV28 to TRBJ2-7; 12 bases agree with TRBD1. The germline gives CDR1 MDHEN, CDR2 SYDVKM. V gave up 6 bases and J gave up 7 bases; unmatched junction bases: 7. CDR3 length: 14 residues. The CDR3 loop reads CASSPGQGAREQYF. CDR3 in DNA: TGTGCCAGCAGCCCGGGACAGGGGGCGCGGGAGCAGTACTTC.

V usage is TRBV21-1 and J usage is TRBJ1-2; the table's D call, TRBD1, was not checked against the DNA. TRBV21-1 is described as a pseudogene. The CDR3 runs 14 residues. The CDR3 nucleotides are TGTGCCAGCAGCAAAGAGGGACAGACTTATGGCTACACCTTC. Translated, it gives CASSKEGQTYGYTF.

With regard to this clone: The identical CDR3 is also encoded by other nucleotide sequences in the sample. V usage is TRBV3-1 (or the pseudogene TRBV3-2) and J usage is TRBJ1-2; D is possibly TRBD1 (5 bases). V lost 4 bases, J lost 3 bases, and 9 bases lay in between. CDR1 and CDR2 from the germline V gene are LGHDT and YNNKEL (reference sequence). CDR3 length equals 13 residues. The CDR3 loop is CASSLTGDYGYTF. The CDR3 region has the DNA TGTGCCAGCAGCCTCACAGGTGACTATGGCTACACCTTC.

The V gene is TRBV29-1, the J gene TRBJ1-1, with 9 nucleotides matching TRBD1. The trim removed 7 bases at V and 4 bases at J, leaving 13 bases unmatched. The CDR3 is 15 amino acids. Germline CDR1 SQVTM, CDR2 ANQGSEA. CDR3 nucleotides: TGCAGCGCCGCAAGACAGGGGGATTTTAGCACTGAAGCTTTCTTT. Translation: CSAARQGDFSTEAFF.

This clone was found once. V gene TRBV25-1 combines with J gene TRBJ2-3; 10 bases line up with TRBD1. V was pared by 1 base and J by 8 bases, with 3 bases of the junction left unmatched. Germline CDR1 reads MGHDK; CDR2 reads SYGVNS. There are 14 residues in the CDR3. CDR3 bases: TGTGCCAGCAGTGAATTGTGGGACAGGGGTACGCAGTATTTT. This gives the protein CASSELWDRGTQYF.

V and J are TRBV29-1 and TRBJ1-1; D is ambiguous. V was clipped by 0 bases and J by 1 base, with 15 bases between them. The CDR3 length is 16 residues. Germline V lookup: CDR1 SQVTM, CDR2 ANQGSEA. CDR3 sequence: CSVEDGGSVRNTEAFF. The CDR3 region has the DNA TGCAGCGTTGAAGATGGCGGGTCGGTTAGGAACACTGAAGCTTTCTTT.

The chain is built from TRBV27 and TRBJ1-5; possibly TRBD1 for D (5 bases). V was cut by 1 base and J by 4 bases, with 11 bases left in between. CDR1 and CDR2 from the germline V gene are MNHEY and SMNVEV (reference sequence). The CDR3 has 15 amino acids. The CDR3 protein is CASSLFPGMNQPQHF. The CDR3 nucleotides read TGTGCCAGCAGTTTATTTCCAGGGATGAATCAGCCCCAGCATTTT.

The V and J genes are TRBV10-2 and TRBJ2-3, with 8 bases lining up with TRBD2. V lost 6 bases to trimming and J lost 3 bases; unmatched junction nucleotides: 8. Germline values: CDR1 WSHSY, CDR2 SAAADI. The CDR3 is made up of 15 amino acids. The CDR3 DNA follows: TGCGCCAGCAGAGGTCGGGGGGGCCGTACAGATACGCAGTATTTT. It yields the protein CASRGRGGRTDTQYF.

The chain recombines TRBV29-1 with TRBJ2-5; 11 bases align to TRBD1. CDR1 SQVTM and CDR2 ANQGSEA come from the germline V gene. The V gene end was trimmed by 4 bases and the J gene end by 5 bases; junction bases not matched to a gene: 12. The CDR3 is 16 residues long. For the CDR3, the DNA is TGCAGCGTTGTGAGTCTTGGGACAGGGGGTACGGAGACCCAGTACTTC. This sequence encodes CSVVSLGTGGTETQYF.